Presented here are 22 T cell receptor beta chains from one specimen sequenced in a study of identical twins. MiXCR, applied by TCRdb to the 5' RACE reads, yields one record per CDR3 protein. The table lists 200,000 to 250,000 distinct CDR3 sequences, 6% to 8.5% of them singletons, with less than 6.5% in the top ten. Separately, the same data were catalogued under a study of yellow fever vaccine responses in identical twins.

Sequences were obtained from CD8+ T cells sorted from blood. All receptors come from a woman between 18 and 30 years old in good health.

This clonotype has only a few counts. This chain links TRBV4-1 with TRBJ1-1; 9 bases are a match to TRBD1. The CDR3 has 17 amino acids. V lost 1 base and J lost 0; bases outside the gene matches: 6. Germline assignment: CDR1 MGHRA and CDR2 YSYEKL. The CDR3 here is CASSQVRRTGVNTEAFF. DNA for the CDR3: TGCGCCAGCAGCCAAGTAAGGCGGACAGGGGTGAACACTGAAGCTTTCTTT.

This clonotype was detected only a few times. The rearrangement links TRBV7-3 to TRBJ2-1, with a weak D call TRBD2 (7 bases). The CDR3 has 21 amino acids. Germline values: CDR1 SGHTA, CDR2 FQGTGA. V lost 1 base to trimming and J lost 9 bases, with 34 bases between them. The CDR3, as DNA: TGTGCCAGCAGCTTAAACGCCCCGCGGGGGCTTTCGGCCCGGGAAGTGGGTGAGCAGTTCTTC. Protein product: CASSLNAPRGLSAREVGEQFF.

This clonotype appeared a few times. The chain recombines TRBV2 with TRBJ2-2, with 10 bases identical to TRBD1. Germline trimming cut 6 bases from V and 3 bases from J; bases unmatched to any gene: 10. CDR3 size: 17 residues. Per germline, CDR1 SNHLY and CDR2 FYNNEI. CDR3 region: CASSGDVGTGDTGELFF. In DNA form, the CDR3 reads TGTGCCAGCAGCGGAGATGTAGGGACAGGGGACACCGGGGAGCTGTTTTTT.

This clonotype has a handful of counts. This chain joins TRBV27 and TRBJ2-2, with D possibly matching TRBD1 (6 bases). The CDR3 totals 13 residues. Germline CDR1 MNHEY, CDR2 SMNVEV (reference sequence). V was trimmed by 7 bases and J by 1 base, leaving 7 bases between them. The CDR3 sequence is CASTTGNTGELFF. The CDR3 DNA reads TGTGCCAGCACGACAGGGAACACCGGGGAGCTGTTTTTT.

J is TRBJ2-7 and V is TRBV5-5; D might be TRBD1 or TRBD2, each matching 5 bases. Trimming removed 6 bases from V and 1 base from J, with 14 bases in between. CDR3 size: 14 residues. CDR1 is SGHKS, CDR2 YYEKEE, per germline (reference sequence). The DNA for the CDR3 is TGTGCCAGCATCCCGACTTGGGGGTCCTACGAGCAGTACGTC. Translating it yields CASIPTWGSYEQYV.

The V gene is TRBV12-3 or TRBV12-4, the J gene TRBJ2-5, with D unclear. The CDR3 has 13 residues. V gave up 4 bases and J gave up 3 bases, with 9 bases separating them. The CDR3 nucleotides read TGTGCCAGCAGTTCCTCGTCCAAAGAGACCCAGTACTTC. This sequence encodes CASSSSSKETQYF.

J is TRBJ2-6 and V is TRBV10-3; 10 bases are a match to TRBD1. The germline V gene has CDR1 ENHRY and CDR2 SYGVKD. CDR3 size: 19 residues. The trim removed 2 bases at V and 1 base at J, leaving 8 bases unmatched. The CDR3 DNA sequence: TGTGCCATCAGTGAGCCAGGACAGGGGGAAGCGTCTGGGGCCAACGTCCTGACTTTC. Amino acids: CAISEPGQGEASGANVLTF.

This clonotype was detected ten times or more. In nucleotides, the CDR3 is TGTGCCAGCAGTACCGGGGGACTCAATGAGCAGTTCTTC. As protein: CASSTGGLNEQFF. The rearrangement links TRBV12-3 or TRBV12-4 to TRBJ2-1, with D maybe TRBD2 (6 bases). Trimming pared 5 bases from V and 6 bases from J, leaving 11 bases between. CDR3 size: 13 residues.

Turning to this clonotype: An end of the junction does not agree with germline; a read error may underlie this. The CDR3 nucleotides read TGCAGCGTCACAACCCCGGACGGAGTCGGGGCCTTC. It encodes CSVTTPDGVGAF. This chain joins TRBV29-1 and TRBJ1-2; D is undetermined. This CDR3 is built from 12 residues. Per the germline V gene, CDR1 is SQVTM and CDR2 is ANQGSEA.

This clonotype was detected only a few times. The genes are TRBV15 and TRBJ1-2; D is unresolved. The CDR3 runs 14 residues. Deletions cut 0 bases from V and 4 bases from J, with 9 bases between. Germline lookup yields CDR1 LNHNV and CDR2 YYDKDF (reference sequence). The CDR3 protein is CATSRDTEVYGYTF. As DNA, the CDR3 is TGTGCCACCAGCAGAGACACAGAAGTCTATGGCTACACCTTC. The full variable domain, completed using reference TRBV15 and TRBJ1-2, is DAMVIQNPRYQVTQFGKPVTLSCSQTLNHNVMYWYQQKSSQAPKLLFHYYDKDFNNEADTPDNFQSRRPNTSFCFLDIRSPGLGDTAMYLCATSRDTEVYGYTFGSGTRLTVV.

There are a few counts of this clonotype. The chain uses TRBV4-1 and TRBJ2-3; D is uncertain. V lost 1 base and J lost 5, with 13 bases in between. Germline lookup yields CDR1 MGHRA and CDR2 YSYEKL. The CDR3 runs 15 residues. The CDR3 sequence is CASSQAGPAGDTQYF. DNA for the CDR3: TGCGCCAGCAGCCAAGCCGGCCCCGCTGGAGATACGCAGTATTTT.

This clonotype came up many times. The chain joins TRBV7-8 to TRBJ2-1; 8 nucleotides agree with TRBD2. CDR3 length: 17 amino acids. CDR1 is SGHVS and CDR2 is FQNEAQ in the germline V gene. V was pared by 5 bases and J by 5 bases, with 14 bases of the junction left unmatched. The CDR3 nucleotides read TGTGCCAGCAGCCCCCCTCCCCTACTAGCGGACCACAATGAGCAGTTCTTC. This gives the protein CASSPPPLLADHNEQFF.

In its sample, this clonotype was seen a few times. The chain carries TRBV6-2 or TRBV6-3 and TRBJ1-2; D gene ambiguous. Deletions cut 0 bases from V and 0 bases from J, with 17 bases between. The germline V gene encodes CDR1 MNHEY and CDR2 SVGEGT. This CDR3 has 18 residues. The CDR3 bases are TGTGCCAGCAGTTACTCGTCAACTGGGTCAGTAGCTAACTATGGCTACACCTTC. This encodes CASSYSSTGSVANYGYTF.

This clonotype was observed many times. The chain uses TRBV7-9 and TRBJ2-5; possible D gene TRBD2, 5 bases. The CDR3 spans 14 residues. Deletions cut 2 bases from V and 5 bases from J, with 12 bases between. Germline assignment: CDR1 SEHNR and CDR2 FQNEAQ (reference sequence). The CDR3 DNA sequence: TGTGCCAGCAGCTTACGAGGGTTATTGGAGACCCAGTACTTC. Translated, it gives CASSLRGLLETQYF.

The table lists this clonotype with a few counts. The chain uses TRBV19 and TRBJ2-7; D not certain. Germline-derived CDR1 and CDR2 are LNHDA and SQIVND (reference sequence). Trimming took off 7 bases at V and 5 bases at J, with 12 bases between the two ends. This CDR3 contains 12 residues. The CDR3 here is CASKLGPDEQYF. CDR3 in DNA: TGTGCCAGTAAGTTAGGGCCCGACGAGCAGTACTTC.

In its sample, this clonotype was seen many times. The gene calls are TRBV15 and TRBJ2-1, with 7 positions matching TRBD2. V was clipped by 1 base and J by 0 bases; unmatched bases: 6. The V gene's germline CDR1 is LNHNV and CDR2 YYDKDF (reference sequence). This CDR3 has 17 residues. CDR3 DNA: TGTGCCACCAGCAGAGCCCAAGCGGGGAGCTCCTACAATGAGCAGTTCTTC. Translating gives CATSRAQAGSSYNEQFF.

This clonotype appeared a few times. The genes are TRBV7-9 and TRBJ2-7; 7 bases are shared with TRBD1. This CDR3 contains 14 residues. V lost 5 bases and J lost 4; bases outside the gene matches: 8. Germline lookup yields CDR1 SEHNR and CDR2 FQNEAQ (reference sequence). The DNA for the CDR3 is TGTGCCAGCAGCCAGCCGGGACAGCAGTACGAGCAGTACTTC. Protein product: CASSQPGQQYEQYF.

The V and J genes are TRBV20-1 and TRBJ1-6, with D possibly TRBD1 on 5 matching bases. Trimming stripped 4 bases from V and 7 bases from J, with 17 bases between. The CDR3 spans 15 residues. From germline, CDR1 is DFQATT and CDR2 SNEGSKA (reference sequence). The CDR3 DNA reads as TGCAGTGCTATCCTAGGCAGGGAGAGGAATTCACCCCTCCACTTT. This translates into CSAILGRERNSPLHF.

A few counts support this clonotype. This chain joins TRBV27 and TRBJ2-5; 7 bases are shared with TRBD1. Germline trimming cut 3 bases from V and 5 bases from J; bases unmatched to any gene: 6. CDR1 and CDR2 (germline): MNHEY, SMNVEV (reference sequence). The CDR3 contains 14 residues. The CDR3 protein is CASSFRTGYETQYF. The DNA for the CDR3 is TGTGCCAGCAGTTTTCGGACAGGATACGAGACCCAGTACTTC.

The chain is built from TRBV4-1 and TRBJ2-6, with D uncertain. There are 18 residues in the CDR3. Germline V gene sequence: CDR1 MGHRA, CDR2 YSYEKL. V was shortened by 2 bases and J by 5 bases, with 19 bases between the two germline ends. The CDR3 loop is CASSQKVVGNGWANVLTF. DNA of the CDR3: TGCGCCAGCAGCCAAAAGGTGGTAGGGAATGGCTGGGCCAACGTCCTGACTTTC.

The chain combines TRBV27 with TRBJ2-7; TRBD1 matches 9 bases. Trimming took 5 bases from V and 2 from J; bases not matched to a gene: 10. Per germline, CDR1 MNHEY and CDR2 SMNVEV (reference sequence). The CDR3 covers 16 residues. CDR3 sequence (DNA): TGTGCCAGCAGTCCCCTGGGACAGGGTGTAGCCTACGAGCAGTACGTC. It yields the protein CASSPLGQGVAYEQYV.

This clonotype was detected a few times. The V and J genes are TRBV28 and TRBJ2-1; weak D call: TRBD1 (7 bases). Germline assignment: CDR1 MDHEN and CDR2 SYDVKM. The V gene lost 11 bases and the J gene lost 9 bases, with 17 bases spanning the gap. CDR3 size: 12 residues. The CDR3 sequence: CAAGRQGLEQFF. As DNA, the CDR3 is TGTGCCGCGGGAAGACAGGGTCTTGAGCAGTTCTTC.